The 20 T cell receptor beta chains given below trace back to one sample, sequenced in a study of human T cells and chemical hapten exposure. TCRdb fed the RACE reads into MiXCR, producing one record per CDR3 protein. The data hold approximately 50,000 distinct CDR3 sequences, with approximately 9.6% observed a single time. The time point was: pre-sensitization, week 0. The treatment was: therapeutic diphenylcyclopropenone sensitization with weekly scalp DPC. Total RNA was isolated from unfractionated whole blood. The sequenced sample was whole blood, obtained in connection with sensitization to the hapten diphenylcyclopropenone (DPC). All receptors derive from a woman aged 25 to 39 with alopecia areata. Some clones in this sample may be carry-over from other donors' samples.

This clonotype came up a few times. V usage is TRBV3-1 and J usage is TRBJ2-2, with D hard to call. V lost 1 base, J lost 1 base, and 10 bases lay in between. The CDR3 totals 16 residues. Germline V lookup: CDR1 LGHDT, CDR2 YNNKEL (reference sequence). In DNA, the CDR3 is TGTGCCAGCAGCCAAGTAGGCGACAAGAACACCGGGGAGCTGTTTTTT. It translates to CASSQVGDKNTGELFF.

There are a few counts of this clonotype. The rearrangement uses TRBV27 and TRBJ2-7; 7 bases align to TRBD2. With 8 bases clipped from V and 0 bases from J, the junction kept 13 bases outside the gene matches. In germline, CDR1 is MNHEY, CDR2 SMNVEV (reference sequence). The CDR3 covers 16 residues. DNA for the CDR3: TGTGCCAGCCGAAGGGGAGGGGACCAGACCTCCTACGAGCAGTACTTC. The encoded protein is CASRRGGDQTSYEQYF.

Many counts were recorded for this clonotype. This chain links TRBV10-3 with TRBJ2-1; a weak D match, TRBD1 (5 bases). The germline V gene has CDR1 ENHRY and CDR2 SYGVKD. Between the trimmed V and J ends, which lost 6 bases and 9 bases, there was a span of 9 bases. This CDR3 contains 11 residues. The CDR3 here is CAISQGGEQFF. CDR3 DNA: TGTGCCATCAGCCAGGGTGGTGAGCAGTTCTTC.

The table lists this clonotype with many counts. The chain is built from TRBV7-8 and TRBJ1-1; no reliable D call. Trimming stripped 8 bases from V and 8 bases from J, with 12 bases between. Germline CDR1 reads SGHVS; CDR2 reads FQNEAQ. This CDR3 region has 11 residues. Here the CDR3 reads CASGITGEAFF. CDR3 nucleotides: TGTGCCAGCGGGATTACCGGGGAAGCTTTCTTT.

As regards this clonotype: A much bigger clone sits one base away, suggesting this may be a read error. The chain employs TRBV30 and TRBJ1-5; D is possibly TRBD1 (6 bases). Looked up from germline, CDR1 is GTSNPN and CDR2 is SVGIG (reference sequence). The CDR3 totals 14 residues. CDR3 protein: CAWSVVGGNQPRHF. The CDR3 DNA reads TGTGCCTGGAGTGTGGTCGGGGGCAATCAGCCCCGGCATTTT.

The rearrangement links TRBV7-2 to TRBJ2-7; D might be TRBD1 or TRBD2, each matching 6 bases. V lost 0 bases to trimming and J lost 5 bases, with 8 bases between them. The germline V gene encodes CDR1 SGHTA and CDR2 FQGNSA. CDR3 size: 13 residues. The chain's CDR3 is CASSLARGDEQYF. CDR3 in DNA: TGTGCCAGCAGCTTAGCGAGGGGGGACGAGCAGTACTTC.

CDR3 in DNA: TGTGCCAGCAGTAAGGAGCGGGGGCCCAGCACAGATACGCAGTATTTT. Translating gives CASSKERGPSTDTQYF. V and J are TRBV2 and TRBJ2-3; TRBD2 matches 8 bases. The CDR3 length is 16 residues. CDR1 SNHLY and CDR2 FYNNEI come from the germline V gene. The ends lost 5 bases at V and 0 bases at J; junction bases unmatched: 7.

In its sample, this clonotype was seen a few times. V and J are TRBV6-5 and TRBJ1-1, with D possibly TRBD1 on 5 matching bases. V lost 4 bases and J lost 0, with 9 bases in between. This CDR3 is built from 14 residues. The germline CDR1 and CDR2 sequences are MNHEY and SVGAGI. The CDR3 spells CASSSGRVNTEAFF. CDR3 nucleotides: TGTGCCAGCAGTTCTGGCAGGGTGAACACTGAAGCTTTCTTT.

This clonotype was counted ten times or more. The rearrangement joins TRBV20-1 to TRBJ2-3, with 7 positions matching TRBD1. V lost 6 bases, J lost 0 bases, and 6 bases stayed unmatched. This CDR3 comprises 14 residues. Germline CDR1 reads DFQATT; CDR2 reads SNEGSKA (reference sequence). The CDR3 DNA reads as TGCAGTGCGGAAAGGACAGGTAGCACAGATACGCAGTATTTT. Translated, it gives CSAERTGSTDTQYF.

This clonotype was picked up a small number of times. The gene calls are TRBV11-3 and TRBJ2-3; D gene unclear. Between the trimmed V and J ends, which lost 7 bases and 3 bases, there was a span of 8 bases. The CDR3 has 12 residues. Germline CDR1 SGHNT, CDR2 YENEEA. CDR3 DNA: TGTGCCAGCACCGACCAGACAGATACGCAGTATTTT. As protein: CASTDQTDTQYF.

The sample holds a few counts of this clonotype. The genes are TRBV6-1 and TRBJ1-2; no reliable D call. Looked up from germline, CDR1 is MNHNS and CDR2 is SASEGT. The germline V and J ends were trimmed by 6 bases and 3 bases, with 11 bases remaining between them. The CDR3 consists of 13 residues. In DNA form, the CDR3 reads TGTGCCAGCAGGGACGAGTGGGACTATGGCTACACCTTC. Its translation: CASRDEWDYGYTF.

The chain combines TRBV29-1 with TRBJ2-5, with TRBD2 matching 12 bases. Germline V gene sequence: CDR1 SQVTM, CDR2 ANQGSEA. The V segment lost 4 bases and the J segment 5 bases; nucleotides outside the gene matches: 5. This CDR3 region has 14 residues. CDR3 sequence: CSVASGGAWETQYF. The CDR3 DNA follows: TGCAGCGTTGCTAGCGGGGGGGCATGGGAGACCCAGTACTTC.

This clonotype was counted at least ten times. The chain links TRBV28 to TRBJ2-3; TRBD1 or TRBD2 may be the D gene (6 bases each). V shed 1 base and J shed 4 bases, with 12 bases lying between them. Germline-derived CDR1 and CDR2 are MDHEN and SYDVKM. The CDR3 consists of 15 residues. CDR3 protein: CASSLSGAGADTQYF. As DNA, the CDR3 is TGTGCCAGCAGTTTATCGGGGGCCGGGGCAGATACGCAGTATTTT.

V is TRBV7-2 and J is TRBJ2-3, with 12 bases that match TRBD2. Germline-derived CDR1 and CDR2 are SGHTA and FQGNSA. Trimming took 3 bases from V and 5 from J; bases not matched to a gene: 6. The CDR3 length is 16 residues. CDR3 coding DNA: TGTGCCAGCAGCTTCCAGACTAGCGGGGGAGAAGATACGCAGTATTTT. Amino acids: CASSFQTSGGEDTQYF.

This clonotype was recorded many times. The chain has TRBV20-1 and TRBJ1-2; D not resolved. This CDR3 contains 10 residues. Per germline, CDR1 DFQATT and CDR2 SNEGSKA (reference sequence). V shed 0 bases and J shed 6 bases, with 2 bases lying between them. Here the CDR3 reads CSARDDGYTF. CDR3 sequence (DNA): TGCAGTGCTAGAGACGATGGCTACACCTTC.

CDR3 loop: CASSQLASFANTGELFF. CDR3 nucleotide sequence: TGTGCCAGCAGCCAATTAGCGTCGTTCGCGAACACCGGGGAGCTGTTTTTT. The rearrangement joins TRBV3-1 to TRBJ2-2, with D perhaps matching TRBD2 (5 bases). This CDR3 is 17 amino acids long. Trimming stripped 2 bases from V and 0 bases from J, with 13 bases between. Germline V gives CDR1 LGHDT, CDR2 YNNKEL (reference sequence).

Here the CDR3 reads CASSGRYRERTGELFF. Written as DNA, the CDR3 is TGTGCCAGCAGCGGACGTTACAGGGAAAGAACCGGGGAGCTGTTTTTT. The chain is built from TRBV5-6 and TRBJ2-2, with TRBD1 as a possible D gene (6 bases). The germline V and J ends were trimmed by 4 bases and 5 bases, with 18 bases remaining between them. CDR3 length: 16 amino acids. The V gene's germline CDR1 is SGHDT and CDR2 YYEEEE.

This clonotype was seen only a few times. This chain links TRBV25-1 with TRBJ1-4; D ambiguous. The germline V and J ends were trimmed by 8 bases and 5 bases, with 6 bases remaining between them. The CDR3 length is 11 residues. Germline-derived CDR1 and CDR2 are MGHDK and SYGVNS. The CDR3 sequence: CASLRNEKLFF. The DNA for the CDR3 is TGTGCCAGCCTAAGAAATGAAAAACTGTTTTTT.

This clonotype occurred a few times. V usage is TRBV20-1 and J usage is TRBJ2-6; no clear D gene. The germline CDR1 and CDR2 sequences are DFQATT and SNEGSKA (reference sequence). V was shortened by 0 bases and J by 4 bases, with 7 bases between the two germline ends. This CDR3 comprises 14 residues. This CDR3 reads CSAREGSGANVLTF. Written as DNA, the CDR3 is TGCAGTGCTAGAGAGGGGTCCGGGGCCAACGTCCTGACTTTC.

The sample holds many counts of this clonotype. This sequence joins TRBV29-1 and TRBJ2-5, with D maybe TRBD1 (7 bases). The CDR3 extends over 14 amino acids. From germline, CDR1 is SQVTM and CDR2 ANQGSEA. CDR3 sequence (DNA): TGCACCGTCGTGGATCAGGGGGGTACGGAGACCCAGTACTTC. This codes for CTVVDQGGTETQYF.